The 4 T cell receptor beta chains in this list originate from one sample, sequenced in a study of blood T cell repertoires in COVID-19. Repertoires were generated with immunoSEQ multiplex PCR, while TCRdb's copy carries only in-frame clones and drops some. The sample has roughly 190,000 clones, around 84% seen once. Specimen: PBMCs or T cells enriched from blood (not recorded which). These receptors all stem from a woman in her twenties or thirties who had been exposed to COVID-19.

This clone was counted at least ten times. V is TRBV12-5 and J is TRBJ2-4; 7 bases align to TRBD2. Germline CDR1 LGHNT, CDR2 FRNRAP. The CDR3 is 16 residues long. V trimming: 5 bases; J trimming: 5 bases; junction bases outside the gene matches: 12. For the CDR3, the DNA is TGTGCTAGTGGTATACGACTAGCCAAGGCGGAAAACATTCAGTACTTC. It codes for CASGIRLAKAENIQYF.

The V call is TRBV2, the J call TRBJ1-5; weak D call: TRBD1 (6 bases). In germline, CDR1 is SNHLY, CDR2 FYNNEI. Trimming cost V 6 bases and J 7 bases, with 13 bases left between them. CDR3 size: 13 residues. In DNA form, the CDR3 reads TGTGCCAGCAGGCAGGGGTTGAGGCAGCCCCAGCATTTT. Its translation is CASRQGLRQPQHF.

The chain couples TRBV6-5 to TRBJ1-6; D remains unclear. Trimming cost V 5 bases and J 3 bases, with 11 bases left between them. Germline V gene sequence: CDR1 MNHEY, CDR2 SVGAGI. The CDR3 covers 15 residues. The DNA of the CDR3 is TGTGCCAGCAGTAACACCGGGATCTATAATTCACCCCTCCACTTT. This translates into CASSNTGIYNSPLHF.

The chain combines TRBV7-9 with TRBJ2-4; 7 bases map to TRBD1. This CDR3 has 12 amino acids. Germline CDR1 reads SEHNR; CDR2 reads FQNEAQ (reference sequence). With 5 bases clipped from V and 9 bases from J, the junction kept 4 bases outside the gene matches. The chain's CDR3 is CASSLRDSIQYF. CDR3 DNA sequence: TGTGCCAGCAGCCTCCGGGACAGCATTCAGTACTTC.